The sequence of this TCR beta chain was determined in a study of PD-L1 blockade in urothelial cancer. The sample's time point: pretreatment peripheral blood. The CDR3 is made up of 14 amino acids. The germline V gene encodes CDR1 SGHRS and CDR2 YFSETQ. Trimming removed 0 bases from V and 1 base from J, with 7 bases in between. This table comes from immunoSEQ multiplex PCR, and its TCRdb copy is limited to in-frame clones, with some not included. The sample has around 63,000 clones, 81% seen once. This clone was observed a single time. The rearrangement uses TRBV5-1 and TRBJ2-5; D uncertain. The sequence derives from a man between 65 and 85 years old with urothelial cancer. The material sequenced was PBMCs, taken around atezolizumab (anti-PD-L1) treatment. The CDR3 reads CASSLVVAQETQYF. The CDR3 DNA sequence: TGCGCCAGCAGCTTGGTGGTAGCCCAAGAGACCCAGTACTTC.